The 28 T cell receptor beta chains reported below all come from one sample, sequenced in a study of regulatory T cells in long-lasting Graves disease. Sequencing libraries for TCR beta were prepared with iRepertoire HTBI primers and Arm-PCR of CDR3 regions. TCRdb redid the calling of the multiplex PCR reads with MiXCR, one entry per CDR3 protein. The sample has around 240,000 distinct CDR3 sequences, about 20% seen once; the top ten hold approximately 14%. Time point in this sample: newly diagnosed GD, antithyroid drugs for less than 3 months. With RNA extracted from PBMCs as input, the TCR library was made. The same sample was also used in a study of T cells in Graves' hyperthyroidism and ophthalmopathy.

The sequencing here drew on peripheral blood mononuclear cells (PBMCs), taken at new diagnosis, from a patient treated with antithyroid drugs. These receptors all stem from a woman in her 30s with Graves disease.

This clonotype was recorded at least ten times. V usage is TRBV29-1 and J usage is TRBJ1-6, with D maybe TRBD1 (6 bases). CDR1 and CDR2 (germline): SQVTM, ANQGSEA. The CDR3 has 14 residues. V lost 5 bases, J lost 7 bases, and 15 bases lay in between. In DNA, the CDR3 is TGCAGCGTTTCCACAGGGAACTCGAATTCACCCCTCCACTTT. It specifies CSVSTGNSNSPLHF.

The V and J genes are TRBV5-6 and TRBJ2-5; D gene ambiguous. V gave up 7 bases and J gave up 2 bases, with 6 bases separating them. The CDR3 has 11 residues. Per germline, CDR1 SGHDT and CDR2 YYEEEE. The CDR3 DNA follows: TGTGCCAGCGAGGCGCAAGAGACCCAGTACTTC. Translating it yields CASEAQETQYF.

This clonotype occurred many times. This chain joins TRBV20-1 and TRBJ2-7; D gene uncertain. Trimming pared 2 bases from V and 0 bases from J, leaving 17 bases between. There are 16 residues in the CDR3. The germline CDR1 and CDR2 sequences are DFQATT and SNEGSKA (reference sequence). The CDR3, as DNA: TGCAGTGCTAGAAGTCGACTCGCACGGAGCTCCTACGAGCAGTACTTC. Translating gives CSARSRLARSSYEQYF.

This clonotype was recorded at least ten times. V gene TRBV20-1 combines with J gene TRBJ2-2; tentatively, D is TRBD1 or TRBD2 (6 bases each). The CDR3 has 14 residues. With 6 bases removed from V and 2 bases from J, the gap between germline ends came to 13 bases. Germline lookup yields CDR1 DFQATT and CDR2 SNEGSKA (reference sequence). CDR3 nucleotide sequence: TGCAGTGCCGGGCGCGGGACAAACACCGGGGAGCTGTTTTTT. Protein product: CSAGRGTNTGELFF.

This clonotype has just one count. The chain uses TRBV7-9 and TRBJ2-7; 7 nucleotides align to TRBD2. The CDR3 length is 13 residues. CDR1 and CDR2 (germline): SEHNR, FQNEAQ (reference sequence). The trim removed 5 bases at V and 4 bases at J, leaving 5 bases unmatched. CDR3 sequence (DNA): TGTGCCAGCAGCGGGGCCGGGGGGTACGAGCAGTACTTC. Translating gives CASSGAGGYEQYF.

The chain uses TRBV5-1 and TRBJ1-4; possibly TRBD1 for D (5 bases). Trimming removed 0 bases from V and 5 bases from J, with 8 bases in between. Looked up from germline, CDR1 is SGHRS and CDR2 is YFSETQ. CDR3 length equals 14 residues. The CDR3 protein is CASSLGQRNEKLFF. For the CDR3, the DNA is TGCGCCAGCAGCTTGGGACAGAGAAATGAAAAACTGTTTTTT.

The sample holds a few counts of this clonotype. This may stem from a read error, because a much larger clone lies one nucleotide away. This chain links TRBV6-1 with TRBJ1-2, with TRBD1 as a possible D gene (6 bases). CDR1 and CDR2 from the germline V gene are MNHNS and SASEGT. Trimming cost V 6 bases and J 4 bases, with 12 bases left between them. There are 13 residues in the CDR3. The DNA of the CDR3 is TGTGCCAGCAGGGACAGCACGCGCTATGGCTACACCTTC. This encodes CASRDSTRYGYTF.

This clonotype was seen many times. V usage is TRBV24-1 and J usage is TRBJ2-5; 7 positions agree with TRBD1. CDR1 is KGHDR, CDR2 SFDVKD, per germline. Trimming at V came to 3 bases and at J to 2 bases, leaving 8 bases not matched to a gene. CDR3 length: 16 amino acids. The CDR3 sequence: CATSDDRVVFQETQYF. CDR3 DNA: TGTGCCACCAGTGATGACAGGGTAGTCTTTCAAGAGACCCAGTACTTC.

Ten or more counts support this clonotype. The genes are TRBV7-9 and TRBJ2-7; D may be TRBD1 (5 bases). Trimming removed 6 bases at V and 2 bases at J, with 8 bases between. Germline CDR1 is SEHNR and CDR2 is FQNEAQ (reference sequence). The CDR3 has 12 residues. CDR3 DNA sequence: TGTGCCAGCAGTCAGGACACCTACGAGCAGTACTTC. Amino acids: CASSQDTYEQYF.

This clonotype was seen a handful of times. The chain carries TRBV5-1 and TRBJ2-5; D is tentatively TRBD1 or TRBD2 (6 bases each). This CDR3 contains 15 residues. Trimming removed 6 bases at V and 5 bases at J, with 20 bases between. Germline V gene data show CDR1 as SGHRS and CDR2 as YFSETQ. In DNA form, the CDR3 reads TGCGCCAGCACCCCCCGGGGACTGCAGGGGGAGACCCAGTACTTC. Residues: CASTPRGLQGETQYF.

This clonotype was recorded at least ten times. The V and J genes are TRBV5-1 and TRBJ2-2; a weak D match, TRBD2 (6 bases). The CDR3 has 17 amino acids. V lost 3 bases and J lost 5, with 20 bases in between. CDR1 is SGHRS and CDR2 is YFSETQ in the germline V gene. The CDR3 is CASSSKTGLFFTGELFF. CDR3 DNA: TGCGCCAGCAGCTCGAAAACGGGACTCTTTTTTACCGGGGAGCTGTTTTTT.

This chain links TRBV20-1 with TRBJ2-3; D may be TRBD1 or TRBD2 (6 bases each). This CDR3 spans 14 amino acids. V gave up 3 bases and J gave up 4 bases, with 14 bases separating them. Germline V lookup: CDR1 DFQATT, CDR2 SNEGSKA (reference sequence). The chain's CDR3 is CSARFRGQADTQYF. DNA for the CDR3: TGCAGTGCTAGGTTCCGGGGGCAGGCAGATACGCAGTATTTT.

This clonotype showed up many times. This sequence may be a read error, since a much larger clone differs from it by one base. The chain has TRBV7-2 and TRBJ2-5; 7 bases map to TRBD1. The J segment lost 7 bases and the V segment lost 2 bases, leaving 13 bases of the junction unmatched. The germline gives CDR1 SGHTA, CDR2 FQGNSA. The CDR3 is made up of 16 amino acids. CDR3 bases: TGTGCCAGCAGCTTAAGGGGGACAGCCAGAGAGGGGACCCAGTACTTC. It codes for CASSLRGTAREGTQYF.

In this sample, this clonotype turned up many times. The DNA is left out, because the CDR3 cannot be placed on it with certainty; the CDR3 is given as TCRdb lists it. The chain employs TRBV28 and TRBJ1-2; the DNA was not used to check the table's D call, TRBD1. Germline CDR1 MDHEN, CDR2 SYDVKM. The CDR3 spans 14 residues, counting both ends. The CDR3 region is CASRPARVGQGNTF.

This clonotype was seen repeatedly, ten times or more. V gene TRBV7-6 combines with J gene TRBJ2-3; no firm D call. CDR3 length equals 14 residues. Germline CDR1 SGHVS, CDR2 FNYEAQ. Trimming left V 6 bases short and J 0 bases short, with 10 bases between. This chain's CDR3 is CASRWAESTDTQYF. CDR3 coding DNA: TGTGCCAGCAGGTGGGCGGAGAGCACAGATACGCAGTATTTT.

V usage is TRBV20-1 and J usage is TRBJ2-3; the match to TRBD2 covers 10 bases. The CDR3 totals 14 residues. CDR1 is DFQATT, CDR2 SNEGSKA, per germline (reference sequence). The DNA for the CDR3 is TGCAGAGTCAGCGGGGGGGTGATATTAGATACGCAGTATTTT. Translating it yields CRVSGGVILDTQYF.

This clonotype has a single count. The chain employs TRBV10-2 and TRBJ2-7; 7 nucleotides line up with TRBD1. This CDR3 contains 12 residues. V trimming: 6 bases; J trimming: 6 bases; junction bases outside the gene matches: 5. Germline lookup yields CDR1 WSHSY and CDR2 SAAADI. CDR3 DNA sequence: TGCGCCAGCAGCCGACAGGGTTCCGAGCAGTACTTC. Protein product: CASSRQGSEQYF.

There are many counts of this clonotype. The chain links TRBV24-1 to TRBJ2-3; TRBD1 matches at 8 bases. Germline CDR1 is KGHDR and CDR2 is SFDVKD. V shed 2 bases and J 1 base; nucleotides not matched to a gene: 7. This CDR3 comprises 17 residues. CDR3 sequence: CATSDSLPGQGTDTQYF. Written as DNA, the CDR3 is TGTGCCACCAGTGATTCCTTACCGGGACAGGGCACAGATACGCAGTATTTT.

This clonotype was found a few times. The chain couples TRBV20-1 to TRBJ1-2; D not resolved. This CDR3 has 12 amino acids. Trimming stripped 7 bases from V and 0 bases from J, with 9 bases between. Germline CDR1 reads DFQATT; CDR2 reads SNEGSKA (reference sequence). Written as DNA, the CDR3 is TGCAGTGGCCAAGTCCCTAACTATGGCTACACCTTC. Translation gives CSGQVPNYGYTF.

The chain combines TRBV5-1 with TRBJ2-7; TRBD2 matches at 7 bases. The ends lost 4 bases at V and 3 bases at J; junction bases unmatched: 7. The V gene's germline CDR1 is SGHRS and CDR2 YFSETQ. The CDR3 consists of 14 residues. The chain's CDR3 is CASSGGDGNYEQYF. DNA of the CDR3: TGCGCCAGCAGCGGGGGGGACGGCAACTACGAGCAGTACTTC.

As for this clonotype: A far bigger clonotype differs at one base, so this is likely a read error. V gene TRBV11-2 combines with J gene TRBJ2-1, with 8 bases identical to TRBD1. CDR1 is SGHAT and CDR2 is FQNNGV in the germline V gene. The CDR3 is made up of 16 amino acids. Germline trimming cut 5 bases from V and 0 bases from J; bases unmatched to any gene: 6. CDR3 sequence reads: CASSRGQGSSYNEQFF. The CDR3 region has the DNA TGTGCCAGCAGCCGTGGACAGGGCAGCTCCTACAATGAGCAGTTCTTC. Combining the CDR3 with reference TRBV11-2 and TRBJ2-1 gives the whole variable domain EAGVAQSPRYKIIEKRQSVAFWCNPISGHATLYWYQQILGQGPKLLIQFQNNGVVDDSQLPKDRFSAERLKGVDSTLKIQPAKLEDSAVYLCASSRGQGSSYNEQFFGPGTRLTVL.

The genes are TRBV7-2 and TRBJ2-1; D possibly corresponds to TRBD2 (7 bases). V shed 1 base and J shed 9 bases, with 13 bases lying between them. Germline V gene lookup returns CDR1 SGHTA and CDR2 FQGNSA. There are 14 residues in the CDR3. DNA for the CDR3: TGTGCCAGCAGCTTAGGTGTGGGGGGGCCTGAGCAGTTCTTC. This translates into CASSLGVGGPEQFF.

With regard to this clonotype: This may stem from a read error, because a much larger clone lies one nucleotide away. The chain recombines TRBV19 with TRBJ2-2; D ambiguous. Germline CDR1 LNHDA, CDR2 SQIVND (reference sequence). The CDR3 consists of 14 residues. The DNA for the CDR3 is TGTGCCAGTACTTGGCAGGCGAACATCGGGGAGCTGTTTTTT. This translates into CASTWQANIGELFF.

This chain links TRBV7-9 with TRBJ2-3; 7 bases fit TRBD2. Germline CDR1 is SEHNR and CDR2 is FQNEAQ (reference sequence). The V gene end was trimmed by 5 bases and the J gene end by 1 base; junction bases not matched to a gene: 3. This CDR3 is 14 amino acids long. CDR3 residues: CASSGRGGTDTQYF. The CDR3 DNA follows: TGTGCCAGCAGCGGACGGGGGGGCACAGATACGCAGTATTTT.

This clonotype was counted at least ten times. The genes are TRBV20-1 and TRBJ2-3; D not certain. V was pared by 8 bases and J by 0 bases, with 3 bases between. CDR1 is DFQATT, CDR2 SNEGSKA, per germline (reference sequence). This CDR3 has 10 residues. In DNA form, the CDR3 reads TGCAGTACCAGCACAGATACGCAGTATTTT. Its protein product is CSTSTDTQYF.

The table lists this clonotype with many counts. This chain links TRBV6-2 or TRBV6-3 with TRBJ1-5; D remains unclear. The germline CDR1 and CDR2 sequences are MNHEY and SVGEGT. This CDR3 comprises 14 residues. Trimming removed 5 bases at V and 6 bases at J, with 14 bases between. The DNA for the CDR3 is TGTGCCAGCAGTGAAGACACCCTCCCTCAGCCCCAGCATTTT. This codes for CASSEDTLPQPQHF.

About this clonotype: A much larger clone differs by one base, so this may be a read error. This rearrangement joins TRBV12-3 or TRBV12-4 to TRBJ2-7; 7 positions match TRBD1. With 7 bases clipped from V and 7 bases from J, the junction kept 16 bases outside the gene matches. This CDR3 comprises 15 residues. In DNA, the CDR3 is TGTGCCAGCACCCAACAATACAGGGGCTACAATGAGCAGTACTTC. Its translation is CASTQQYRGYNEQYF.

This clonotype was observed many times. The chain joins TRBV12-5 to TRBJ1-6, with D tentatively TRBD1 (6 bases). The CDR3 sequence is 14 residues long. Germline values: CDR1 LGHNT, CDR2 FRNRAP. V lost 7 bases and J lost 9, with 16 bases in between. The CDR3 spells CASAFTGSGSPLHF. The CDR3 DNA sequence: TGTGCTAGTGCCTTTACAGGGAGCGGTTCACCCCTCCACTTT.